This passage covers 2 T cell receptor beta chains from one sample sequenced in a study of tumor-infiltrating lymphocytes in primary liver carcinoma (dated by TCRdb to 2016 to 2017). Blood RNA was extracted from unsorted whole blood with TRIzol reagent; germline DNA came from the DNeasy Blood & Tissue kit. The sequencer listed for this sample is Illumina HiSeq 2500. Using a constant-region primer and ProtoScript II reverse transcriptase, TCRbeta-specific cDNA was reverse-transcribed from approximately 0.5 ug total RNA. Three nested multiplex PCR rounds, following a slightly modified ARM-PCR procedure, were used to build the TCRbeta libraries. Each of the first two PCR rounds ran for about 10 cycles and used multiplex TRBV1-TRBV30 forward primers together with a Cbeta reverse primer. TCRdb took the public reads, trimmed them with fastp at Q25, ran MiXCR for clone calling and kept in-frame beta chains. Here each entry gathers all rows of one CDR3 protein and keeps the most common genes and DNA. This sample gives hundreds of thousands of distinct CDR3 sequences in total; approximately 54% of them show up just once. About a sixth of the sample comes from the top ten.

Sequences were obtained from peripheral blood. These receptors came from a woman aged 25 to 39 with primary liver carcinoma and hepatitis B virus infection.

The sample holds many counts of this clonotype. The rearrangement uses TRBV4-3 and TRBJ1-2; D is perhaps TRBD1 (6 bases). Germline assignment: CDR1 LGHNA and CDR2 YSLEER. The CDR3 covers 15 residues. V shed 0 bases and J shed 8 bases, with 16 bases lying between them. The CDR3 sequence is CASSQDSGGASGYTF. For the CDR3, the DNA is TGCGCCAGCAGCCAAGACTCCGGGGGCGCGAGCGGCTACACCTTC.

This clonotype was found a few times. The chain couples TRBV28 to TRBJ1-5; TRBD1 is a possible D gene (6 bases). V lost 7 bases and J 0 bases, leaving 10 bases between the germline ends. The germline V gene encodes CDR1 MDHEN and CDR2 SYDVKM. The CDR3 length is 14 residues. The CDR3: CASKRGYSNQPQHF. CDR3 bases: TGTGCCAGCAAGAGGGGGTATAGCAATCAGCCCCAGCATTTT. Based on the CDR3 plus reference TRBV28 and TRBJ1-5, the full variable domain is DVKVTQSSRYLVKRTGEKVFLECVQDMDHENMFWYRQDPGLGLRLIYFSYDVKMKEKGDIPEGYSVSREKKERFSLILESASTNQTSMYLCASKRGYSNQPQHFGDGTRLSIL.